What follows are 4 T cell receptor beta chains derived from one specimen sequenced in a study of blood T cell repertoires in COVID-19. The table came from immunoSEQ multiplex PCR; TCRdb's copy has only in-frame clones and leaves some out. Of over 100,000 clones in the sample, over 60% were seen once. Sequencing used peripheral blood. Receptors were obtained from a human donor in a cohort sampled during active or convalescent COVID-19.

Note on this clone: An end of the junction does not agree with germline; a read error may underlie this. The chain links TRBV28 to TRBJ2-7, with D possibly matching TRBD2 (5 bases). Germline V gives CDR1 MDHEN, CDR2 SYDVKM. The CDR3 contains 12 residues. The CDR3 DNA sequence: TGTGCCAGCAGTTTACCCACTAGGTGGATTAGCTTC. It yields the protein CASSLPTRWISF.

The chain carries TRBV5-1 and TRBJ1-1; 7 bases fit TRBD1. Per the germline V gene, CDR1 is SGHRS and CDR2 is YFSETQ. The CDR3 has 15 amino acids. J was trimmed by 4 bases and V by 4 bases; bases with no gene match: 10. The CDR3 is CASSDRVLRGTEAFF. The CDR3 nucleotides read TGCGCCAGCAGCGACAGGGTTCTCAGGGGCACTGAAGCTTTCTTT.

CDR3 DNA sequence: TGTGCCAGTAGTCCCCCATCAGGGGCCTACGAGCAGTACTTC. This translates into CASSPPSGAYEQYF. The V gene is TRBV19, the J gene TRBJ2-7; possibly TRBD1 for D (6 bases). CDR1 and CDR2 from the germline V gene are LNHDA and SQIVND (reference sequence). The ends were cut back, 5 bases at V and 2 bases at J, with 13 bases in the middle. This CDR3 is built from 14 residues.

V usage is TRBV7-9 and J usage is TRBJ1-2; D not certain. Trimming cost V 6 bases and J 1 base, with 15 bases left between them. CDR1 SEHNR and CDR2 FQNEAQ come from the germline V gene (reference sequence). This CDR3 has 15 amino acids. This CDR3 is CASRPAGSLNYGYTF. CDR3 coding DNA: TGTGCCAGCAGGCCCGCGGGATCCCTTAACTATGGCTACACCTTC.